Below are 16 T cell receptor beta chains sequenced from a single sample in a study of identifying expanded T cells in peripheral blood. The data were produced by immunoSEQ multiplex PCR, yet TCRdb's version contains in-frame clones alone and is incomplete. Of around 82,000 clones listed, 80% to 85% are singletons. Specimen: blood. Receptor source: a person between 18 and 75 years old in good health.

CDR3 in DNA: TGTGCCAGCAGCTTAGCGGACGGATCTGGGGCCAACGTCCTGACTTTC. Protein: CASSLADGSGANVLTF. The rearrangement joins TRBV7-6 to TRBJ2-6; no firm D call. V was cut by 0 bases and J by 1 base, with 7 bases left in between. CDR1 and CDR2 (germline): SGHVS, FNYEAQ. The length of the CDR3 is 16 residues.

This chain uses TRBV5-4 with TRBJ1-2, with TRBD1 as a possible D gene (5 bases). Trimming pared 4 bases from V and 2 bases from J, leaving 15 bases between. CDR3 size: 15 residues. CDR1 is SGHNT, CDR2 YYREEE, per germline (reference sequence). This CDR3 is CASSPDLTVNYGYTF. The CDR3 bases are TGTGCCAGCAGCCCCGACCTGACAGTAAACTATGGCTACACCTTC.

This rearrangement joins TRBV19 to TRBJ2-6; a possible D gene is TRBD1 (6 bases). Trimming left V 6 bases short and J 4 bases short, with 16 bases between. Germline values: CDR1 LNHDA, CDR2 SQIVND (reference sequence). CDR3 size: 16 residues. CDR3 loop: CASSPLQGAGANVLTF. CDR3 in DNA: TGTGCCAGTAGCCCCTTACAGGGTGCCGGGGCCAACGTCCTGACTTTC. Full variable domain (rest looked up from reference TRBV19 and TRBJ2-6): DGGITQSPKYLFRKEGQNVTLSCEQNLNHDAMYWYRQDPGQGLRLIYYSQIVNDFQKGDIAEGYSVSREKKESFPLTVTSAQKNPTAFYLCASSPLQGAGANVLTFGAGSRLTVL.

V gene TRBV30 combines with J gene TRBJ1-4; D is unclear. This CDR3 is built from 14 residues. V was cut by 4 bases and J by 2 bases, with 11 bases left in between. Germline V gene sequence: CDR1 GTSNPN, CDR2 SVGIG (reference sequence). CDR3 nucleotides: TGTGCCTGGAACCGGGAAGCGACTAATGAAAAACTGTTTTTT. The encoded protein is CAWNREATNEKLFF.

This chain uses TRBV7-2 with TRBJ2-5; 12 nucleotides line up with TRBD2. V dropped 1 base and J dropped 9; count of bases not matched to a gene: 6. The CDR3 runs to 15 residues. The V gene's germline CDR1 is SGHTA and CDR2 FQGNSA. This CDR3 is CASSLGTSGTGAQYF. The CDR3 DNA is TGTGCCAGCAGCTTAGGGACTAGCGGGACCGGGGCCCAGTACTTC.

This clone was recorded only once. The rearrangement joins TRBV23-1 to TRBJ2-3, with 7 bases fitting TRBD2. TRBV23-1 is marked as an open reading frame, function uncertain. CDR3 length: 15 amino acids. The V segment lost 1 base and the J segment 4 bases; nucleotides outside the gene matches: 5. CDR3 residues: CASSQWGGVADTQYF. In DNA form, the CDR3 reads TGCGCCAGCAGTCAATGGGGGGGTGTCGCAGATACGCAGTATTTT.

J is TRBJ1-1 and V is TRBV6-6, with a tentative D call TRBD1 (5 bases). The CDR3 consists of 15 residues. V lost 0 bases and J lost 4, with 12 bases in between. Germline V gene sequence: CDR1 MNHNY, CDR2 SVGAGI (reference sequence). The CDR3 is CASSYSGGSGTEAFF. In DNA, the CDR3 is TGTGCCAGCAGTTACTCTGGGGGGAGTGGCACTGAAGCTTTCTTT.

The chain joins TRBV28 to TRBJ2-3; TRBD2 aligns across 7 bases. Germline assignment: CDR1 MDHEN and CDR2 SYDVKM. V lost 6 bases and J lost 5; bases outside the gene matches: 14. The length of the CDR3 is 16 residues. The CDR3 loop is CASSPGGAGVGDTQYF. CDR3 nucleotides: TGTGCCAGCAGCCCCGGCGGCGCGGGAGTGGGAGATACGCAGTATTTT. The variable domain in full, completed from reference TRBV28 and TRBJ2-3, reads DVKVTQSSRYLVKRTGEKVFLECVQDMDHENMFWYRQDPGLGLRLIYFSYDVKMKEKGDIPEGYSVSREKKERFSLILESASTNQTSMYLCASSPGGAGVGDTQYFGPGTRLTVL.

The CDR3 here is CASSSSTGGPLNEQFF. In nucleotides, the CDR3 is TGTGCCAGCAGTTCATCTACAGGGGGTCCCCTCAATGAGCAGTTCTTC. The chain carries TRBV28 and TRBJ2-1, with 8 bases fitting TRBD1. This CDR3 comprises 16 residues. The germline gives CDR1 MDHEN, CDR2 SYDVKM. The ends lost 4 bases at V and 6 bases at J; junction bases unmatched: 11.

The chain combines TRBV28 with TRBJ1-2; D possibly corresponds to TRBD1 (5 bases). In germline, CDR1 is MDHEN, CDR2 SYDVKM. The CDR3 consists of 15 residues. V dropped 5 bases and J dropped 8 bases, with 21 bases sitting between them. As DNA, the CDR3 is TGTGCCAGCAGTCTTGTCCAGGGCTCCATCGGGGGCTACACCTTC. Protein product: CASSLVQGSIGGYTF.

The chain links TRBV4-3 to TRBJ1-5; TRBD1 matches at 8 bases. The CDR3 covers 17 residues. The V segment lost 0 bases and the J segment 12 bases; nucleotides outside the gene matches: 16. The germline CDR1 and CDR2 sequences are LGHNA and YSLEER. The CDR3 sequence: CASSQDRGGQGMGGQHF. The CDR3 coding sequence is TGCGCCAGCAGCCAAGATAGAGGTGGACAGGGAATGGGGGGCCAGCATTTT.

The V and J genes are TRBV9 and TRBJ2-7; D gene uncertain. The CDR3 covers 13 residues. The germline V gene has CDR1 SGDLS and CDR2 YYNGEE. V lost 0 bases and J 2 bases, leaving 6 bases between the germline ends. The DNA for the CDR3 is TGTGCCAGCAGCGTAGCCGACGCCTACGAGCAGTACTTC. Amino acid sequence: CASSVADAYEQYF. The entire variable domain, with the rest obtained from reference TRBV9 and TRBJ2-7, is as follows: DSGVTQTPKHLITATGQRVTLRCSPRSGDLSVYWYQQSLDQGLQFLIQYYNGEERAKGNILERFSAQQFPDLHSELNLSSLELGDSALYFCASSVADAYEQYFGPGTRLTVT.

This chain connects TRBV9 to TRBJ2-1, with 9 bases that match TRBD2. CDR1 and CDR2 from the germline V gene are SGDLS and YYNGEE. This CDR3 spans 18 amino acids. Trimming took 0 bases from V and 6 from J; bases not matched to a gene: 13. CDR3 sequence (DNA): TGTGCCAGCAGCGTAGTAGGGCGGCTAGCGGGGAACCTCAATGAGCAGTTCTTC. Translation: CASSVVGRLAGNLNEQFF.

The chain recombines TRBV5-6 with TRBJ2-2, with D maybe TRBD1 (5 bases). The CDR3 runs to 16 residues. Trimming took 0 bases from V and 7 from J, leaving 16 bases between them. In germline, CDR1 is SGHDT, CDR2 YYEEEE. The CDR3 reads CASSLAMAGSHGELFF. The CDR3 coding sequence is TGTGCCAGCAGCTTGGCCATGGCAGGGTCTCACGGGGAGCTGTTTTTT.

The chain combines TRBV7-2 with TRBJ2-3, with D unresolved. The CDR3 is 13 amino acids. The V gene's germline CDR1 is SGHTA and CDR2 FQGNSA. Trimming removed 6 bases from V and 0 bases from J, with 7 bases in between. The CDR3 region is CASRPSSTDTQYF. CDR3 DNA: TGTGCCAGCAGACCGAGTAGCACAGATACGCAGTATTTT.

The chain employs TRBV5-5 and TRBJ1-1, with D hard to call. The CDR3 runs to 16 residues. CDR1 and CDR2 from the germline V gene are SGHKS and YYEKEE (reference sequence). Between the trimmed V and J ends, which lost 0 bases and 0 bases, there was a span of 12 bases. The CDR3 protein is CASSLGLSLMNTEAFF. In nucleotides, the CDR3 is TGTGCCAGCAGCTTGGGTCTTAGTTTAATGAACACTGAAGCTTTCTTT.